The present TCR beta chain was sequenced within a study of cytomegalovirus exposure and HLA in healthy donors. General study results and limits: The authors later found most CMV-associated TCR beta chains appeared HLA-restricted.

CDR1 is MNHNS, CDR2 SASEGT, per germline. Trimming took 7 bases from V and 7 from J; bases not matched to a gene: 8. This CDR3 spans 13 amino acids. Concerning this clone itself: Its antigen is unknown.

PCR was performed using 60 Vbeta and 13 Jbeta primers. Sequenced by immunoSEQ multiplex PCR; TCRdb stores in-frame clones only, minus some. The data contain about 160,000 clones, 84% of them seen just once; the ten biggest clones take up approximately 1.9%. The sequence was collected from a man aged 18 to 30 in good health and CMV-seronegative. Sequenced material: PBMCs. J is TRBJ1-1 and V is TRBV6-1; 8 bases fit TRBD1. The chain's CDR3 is CASIQGAYGEAFF. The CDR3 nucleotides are TGTGCCAGCATTCAGGGGGCTTATGGTGAAGCTTTCTTT.